The T cell receptor beta chain described here comes from a study of shared T cell receptors in the human thymus. The table lists this clone with a count of one. Only in-frame clones appear in the TCRdb table, and some are missing; sequencing was by immunoSEQ multiplex PCR. The table shows hundreds of thousands of clones, with roughly 88% occurring only once. These same data were also listed under a study on human thymus T cells.

Specimen: thymocytes. This clonotype originated in a boy under two years old with a congenital heart defect.

The CDR3 DNA follows: TGCGCCAGCAGCTTGGTGGTCGCGGGAGGGGGCGAGCAGTACTTC. Translated, it gives CASSLVVAGGGEQYF. V gene TRBV5-1 combines with J gene TRBJ2-7, with TRBD2 matching 9 bases. The V segment lost 0 bases and the J segment 6 bases; nucleotides outside the gene matches: 7. The CDR3 has 15 amino acids. CDR1 is SGHRS, CDR2 YFSETQ, per germline.